This T cell receptor beta chain is drawn from a study of beta chain features in type 1 diabetes. Whole-study results and caveats: A moderate, significant TCRB CDR3 shortening appeared in type 1 diabetes across four CD4+ subsets.

Expressed TCRB transcripts were sequenced because the isolated RNA had all been reverse transcribed beforehand. TCRdb keeps only in-frame clones here, not all; method: immunoSEQ multiplex PCR. The sample yields around 250,000 clones, roughly an eighth seen once. Looked up from germline, CDR1 is SNHLY and CDR2 is FYNNEI. Trimming shortened V by 6 bases and J by 1 base, and 6 bases separated the two germline ends. CDR3 length equals 12 residues. On this clone itself: Antigen specificity is unknown.

All sorted populations exceeded 98% purity. The sample was naive CD4+ T cells from blood. The chain recombines TRBV2 with TRBJ1-1; D not resolved. The source is a woman aged 40 to 50 in good health. The CDR3 is CASSRQNTEAFF. The CDR3 DNA reads as TGTGCCAGCAGCAGACAGAACACTGAAGCTTTCTTT.